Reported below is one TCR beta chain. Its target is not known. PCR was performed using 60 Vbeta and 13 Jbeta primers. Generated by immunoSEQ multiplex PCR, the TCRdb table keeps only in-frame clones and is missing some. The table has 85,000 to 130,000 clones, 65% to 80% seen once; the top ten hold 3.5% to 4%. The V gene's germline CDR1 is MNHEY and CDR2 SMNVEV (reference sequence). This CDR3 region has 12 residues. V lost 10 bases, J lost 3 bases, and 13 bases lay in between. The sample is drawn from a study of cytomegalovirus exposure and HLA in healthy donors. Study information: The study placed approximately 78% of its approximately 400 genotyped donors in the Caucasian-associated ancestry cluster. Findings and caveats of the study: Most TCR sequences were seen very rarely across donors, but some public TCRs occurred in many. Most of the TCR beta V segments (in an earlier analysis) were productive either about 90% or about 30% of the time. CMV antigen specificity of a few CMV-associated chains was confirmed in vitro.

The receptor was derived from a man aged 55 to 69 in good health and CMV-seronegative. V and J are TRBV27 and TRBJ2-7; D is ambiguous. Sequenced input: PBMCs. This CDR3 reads CAILLWGYEQYV. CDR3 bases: TGTGCCATCCTACTATGGGGCTACGAGCAGTACGTC.